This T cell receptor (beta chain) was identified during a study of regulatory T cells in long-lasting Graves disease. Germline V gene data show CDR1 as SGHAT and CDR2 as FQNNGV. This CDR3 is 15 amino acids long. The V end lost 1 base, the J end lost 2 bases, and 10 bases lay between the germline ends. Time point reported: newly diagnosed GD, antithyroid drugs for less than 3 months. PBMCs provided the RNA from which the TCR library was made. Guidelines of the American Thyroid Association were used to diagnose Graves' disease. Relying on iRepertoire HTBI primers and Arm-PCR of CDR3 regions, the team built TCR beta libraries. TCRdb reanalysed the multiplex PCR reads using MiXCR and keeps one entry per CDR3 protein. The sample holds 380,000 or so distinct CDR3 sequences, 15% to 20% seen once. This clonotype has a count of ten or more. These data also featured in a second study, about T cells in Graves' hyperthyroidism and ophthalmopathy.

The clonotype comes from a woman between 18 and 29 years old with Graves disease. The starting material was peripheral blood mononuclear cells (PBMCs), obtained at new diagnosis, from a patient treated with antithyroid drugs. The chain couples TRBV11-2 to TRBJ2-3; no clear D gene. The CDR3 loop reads CASSLVGDTTDTQYF. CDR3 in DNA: TGTGCCAGCAGCTTAGTCGGAGACACCACAGATACGCAGTATTTT. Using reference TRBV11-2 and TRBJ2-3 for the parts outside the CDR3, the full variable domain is EAGVAQSPRYKIIEKRQSVAFWCNPISGHATLYWYQQILGQGPKLLIQFQNNGVVDDSQLPKDRFSAERLKGVDSTLKIQPAKLEDSAVYLCASSLVGDTTDTQYFGPGTRLTVL.